The clone carrying this T cell receptor beta chain has more than one count but fewer than ten. As yet, its antigen is unknown. The TCR beta CDR3 regions underwent amplification from RNA transcripts. First-round RT-PCR used HTBI primers; second-round multiplex PCR followed. TCRdb ran MiXCR on the multiplex PCR reads and lists one entry per CDR3 protein. The data hold around 1.1 million distinct CDR3 sequences, with less than 45% observed a single time. This sample was included in a study of Graves' ophthalmopathy and Graves' hyperthyroidism. Whole-study results and caveats: Blood also carried most expanded thyroid clonotypes exceeding 0.001 frequency.

The sequence was collected from an adult man with Graves' hyperthyroidism. The sample taken for sequencing was peripheral blood or thyroid tissue (not recorded which).

The CDR3 nucleotides are TGTGCCAGCAGCCAAGGCAAGCGGAGCCTCGGGACCCAGTACTTC. Its protein is CASSQGKRSLGTQYF. The gene calls are TRBV3-1 and TRBJ2-5, with TRBD2 as a possible D gene (5 bases). Trimming took off 1 base at V and 7 bases at J, with 16 bases between the two ends. The CDR3 consists of 15 residues. CDR1 LGHDT and CDR2 YNNKEL come from the germline V gene (reference sequence).